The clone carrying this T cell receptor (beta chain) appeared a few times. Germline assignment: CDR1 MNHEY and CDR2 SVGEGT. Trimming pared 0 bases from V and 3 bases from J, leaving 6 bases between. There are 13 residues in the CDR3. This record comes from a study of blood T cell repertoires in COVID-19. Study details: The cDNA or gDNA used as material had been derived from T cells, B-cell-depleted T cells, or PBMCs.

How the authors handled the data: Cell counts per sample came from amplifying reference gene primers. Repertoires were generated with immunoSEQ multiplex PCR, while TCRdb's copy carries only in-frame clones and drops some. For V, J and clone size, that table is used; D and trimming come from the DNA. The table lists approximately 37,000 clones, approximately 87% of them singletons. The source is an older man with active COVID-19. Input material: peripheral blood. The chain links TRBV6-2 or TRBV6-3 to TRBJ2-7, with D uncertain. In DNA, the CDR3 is TGTGCCAGCAGTTACTCTCAGAACTACGAGCAGTACTTC. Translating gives CASSYSQNYEQYF.